The 18 T cell receptor beta chains below were found in one sample sequenced in a study of blood T cells in healthy people across ages (dated by TCRdb to 2013 to 2016). Library prep was done by 5' RACE. The sample was run on an Illumina HiSeq 2500. A second about 6 to 11 cycle PCR used a sample-barcoded 5' primer and a J-beta primer mix. TCRdb's own reprocessing of the public reads used fastp at Q25 and MiXCR and kept productive beta chains. Entries are consolidated by CDR3 protein sequence, retaining the most common genes and DNA. For this sample there are approximately 900,000 distinct CDR3 sequences; roughly 28% appear just once. The leading ten clones occupy roughly a tenth of the sample. The sample also formed part of further work on T cells of mothers and their children.

The specimen was blood. These receptors were collected from a woman between 40 and 55 years old in good health.

This clonotype appeared many times. The chain links TRBV5-1 to TRBJ2-6; 9 nucleotides agree with TRBD1. CDR1 is SGHRS and CDR2 is YFSETQ in the germline V gene. This CDR3 comprises 19 residues. The junction had 11 bases not matched to a gene; V was cut back by 4 bases and J by 0 bases. The CDR3 here is CASSAAIWDRDSGANVLTF. The CDR3 bases are TGCGCCAGCAGCGCGGCGATCTGGGACAGGGACTCTGGGGCCAACGTCCTGACTTTC.

Comments on this clonotype: A read error may explain this, as a much larger clone is one base away. This chain uses TRBV24-1 with TRBJ2-2; D may be TRBD1 (5 bases). Germline CDR1 and CDR2: KGHDR and SFDVKD. The CDR3 has 14 residues. As DNA, the CDR3 is TGTGTCACCAGTGATTTGAAGGGGCGCGGGGAGCTGTTTTTT. As protein: CVTSDLKGRGELFF.

This chain connects TRBV4-1 to TRBJ1-1; no clear D gene. Looked up from germline, CDR1 is MGHRA and CDR2 is YSYEKL. The CDR3 runs to 12 residues. Trimming cost V 4 bases and J 10 bases, with 13 bases left between them. In nucleotides, the CDR3 is TGCGCCAGCAGCCGAATTGGGAGGGTAGCTTTCTTT. It yields the protein CASSRIGRVAFF.

This clonotype came up a few times. The V call is TRBV4-3, the J call TRBJ1-1; perhaps TRBD1 as D (5 bases). Germline CDR1 reads LGHNA; CDR2 reads YSLEER. Trimming cost V 0 bases and J 1 base, with 9 bases left between them. The CDR3 is made up of 15 amino acids. CDR3 DNA: TGCGCCAGCAGCCAAGATACGGGGGGGAACACTGAAGCTTTCTTT. It codes for CASSQDTGGNTEAFF.

The chain links TRBV27 to TRBJ1-2, with D unclear. Germline lookup yields CDR1 MNHEY and CDR2 SMNVEV (reference sequence). The CDR3 is 15 residues long. The V end was cut by 2 bases, the J end by 0 bases, with 10 bases between. The DNA of the CDR3 is TGTGCCAGCAGTTTAAGCTTATTCACTAACTATGGCTACACCTTC. Translated: CASSLSLFTNYGYTF.

The chain employs TRBV28 and TRBJ2-7; 8 bases are a match to TRBD2. V was clipped by 3 bases and J by 0 bases; unmatched bases: 10. Germline-derived CDR1 and CDR2 are MDHEN and SYDVKM. The CDR3 consists of 17 residues. The CDR3 loop reads CASSFHVKLADSYEQYF. In DNA, the CDR3 is TGTGCCAGCAGTTTCCACGTCAAACTAGCGGACTCCTACGAGCAGTACTTC.

This clonotype occurred a few times. The chain employs TRBV28 and TRBJ2-4, with TRBD2 identical over 14 bases. The germline V gene encodes CDR1 MDHEN and CDR2 SYDVKM. The J segment lost 11 bases and the V segment lost 3 bases, leaving 9 bases of the junction unmatched. This CDR3 has 16 amino acids. The CDR3 sequence: CASSFRRTSGGSLQYF. DNA for the CDR3: TGTGCCAGCAGTTTCAGGAGGACTAGCGGGGGGTCGCTTCAGTACTTC.

This sequence joins TRBV20-1 and TRBJ2-5, with 9 bases aligning to TRBD1. J was trimmed by 1 base and V by 6 bases; bases with no gene match: 6. Germline lookup yields CDR1 DFQATT and CDR2 SNEGSKA (reference sequence). This CDR3 comprises 14 residues. The CDR3 spells CSADRTGAQETQYF. The CDR3 DNA reads as TGCAGTGCGGATAGGACAGGGGCCCAAGAGACCCAGTACTTC.

On this clonotype itself: A much larger clone differs from this one at a single base, so this may be a read error. The V call is TRBV28, the J call TRBJ2-5, with 8 bases aligning to TRBD2. Trimming removed 5 bases from V and 11 bases from J; junction bases left unmatched: 19. Germline CDR1 reads MDHEN; CDR2 reads SYDVKM. The CDR3 loop spans 16 amino acids. For the CDR3, the DNA is TGTGCCAGCAGTCTCGCCGGGGGACTAGGTAGCAATGAGCAGTACTTC. This gives the protein CASSLAGGLGSNEQYF.

The chain recombines TRBV7-2 with TRBJ2-5; TRBD2 agrees at 10 bases. From germline, CDR1 is SGHTA and CDR2 FQGNSA. This CDR3 spans 16 amino acids. The V and J ends lost 5 bases and 5 bases, in that order; junction bases with no gene match: 11. CDR3: CASSPGTSARGETQYF. Written as DNA, the CDR3 is TGTGCCAGCAGCCCCGGGACTAGCGCCCGTGGGGAGACCCAGTACTTC.

This clonotype has more than one count but fewer than ten. The rearrangement joins TRBV7-3 to TRBJ1-1; 7 positions match TRBD1. Germline CDR1 SGHTA, CDR2 FQGTGA. This CDR3 has 15 amino acids. Unmatched junction bases numbered 13, after V lost 5 bases and J lost 7 bases. CDR3 residues: CASSPSGTARGEAFF. The CDR3 DNA sequence: TGTGCCAGCAGCCCTAGCGGGACAGCGAGAGGTGAAGCTTTCTTT.

This clonotype was observed a few times. V and J are TRBV12-3 or TRBV12-4 and TRBJ2-1, with D possibly being TRBD1 or TRBD2 (5 bases each). The length of the CDR3 is 14 residues. Trimming cost V 5 bases and J 4 bases, with 12 bases left between them. The CDR3 region has the DNA TGTGCCAGCAGTGCCCCCTGGGGGTACAATGAGCAGTTCTTC. It specifies CASSAPWGYNEQFF.

There are many counts of this clonotype. The chain is built from TRBV20-1 and TRBJ1-5; D uncertain. Trimming removed 2 bases at V and 3 bases at J, with 14 bases between. The germline gives CDR1 DFQATT, CDR2 SNEGSKA (reference sequence). The CDR3 length is 15 residues. CDR3 protein: CSARMGSDSNQPQHF. CDR3 in DNA: TGCAGTGCTAGAATGGGGAGCGATTCCAATCAGCCCCAGCATTTT.

This clonotype was observed a handful of times. J is TRBJ2-6 and V is TRBV20-1; a weak D match, TRBD1 (5 bases). The CDR3 loop spans 18 amino acids. The V gene lost 0 bases and the J gene lost 0 bases, with 15 bases spanning the gap. Germline CDR1 DFQATT, CDR2 SNEGSKA (reference sequence). CDR3 loop: CSARDVVRGSSGANVLTF. The CDR3 DNA reads TGCAGTGCTAGAGATGTTGTTAGGGGAAGCTCTGGGGCCAACGTCCTGACTTTC.

This clonotype has a handful of counts. The chain is built from TRBV18 and TRBJ1-2, with D maybe TRBD1 (6 bases). The CDR3 covers 14 residues. Trimming removed 3 bases from V and 5 bases from J, with 13 bases in between. Germline V CDR1 and CDR2: KGHSH, LQKENI. The DNA of the CDR3 is TGTGCCAGCTCACCCCTAACAGGGAGATATGGCTACACCTTC. It translates to CASSPLTGRYGYTF.

This clonotype appeared a few times. This chain joins TRBV27 and TRBJ2-7; 8 bases align to TRBD1. With V trimmed by 4 bases and J by 3 bases, 20 bases remained unmatched. This CDR3 is 19 amino acids long. CDR1 is MNHEY and CDR2 is SMNVEV in the germline V gene (reference sequence). CDR3 coding DNA: TGTGCCAGCAGTTCCCGATCACTTATCAAGGACAGGGCCGGCTACGAGCAGTACTTC. Translating it yields CASSSRSLIKDRAGYEQYF.

V is TRBV6-2 or TRBV6-3 and J is TRBJ1-5, with 7 bases aligning to TRBD1. CDR3 size: 15 residues. The V gene's germline CDR1 is MNHEY and CDR2 SVGEGT. V lost 2 bases, J lost 9 bases, and 10 bases stayed unmatched. The CDR3 nucleotides read TGTGCCAGCAGTTACGAGTTGGACAGGTGGCGGCCCCAGCATTTT. It is translated as CASSYELDRWRPQHF.

The chain joins TRBV20-1 to TRBJ2-1, with D possibly TRBD2 on 5 matching bases. Germline V gene lookup returns CDR1 DFQATT and CDR2 SNEGSKA (reference sequence). V was clipped by 4 bases and J by 1 base, with 14 bases between them. The CDR3 is 15 amino acids. CDR3: CSANPREGSYNEQFF. The CDR3 DNA sequence: TGCAGTGCTAACCCCCGAGAGGGTTCCTACAATGAGCAGTTCTTC.